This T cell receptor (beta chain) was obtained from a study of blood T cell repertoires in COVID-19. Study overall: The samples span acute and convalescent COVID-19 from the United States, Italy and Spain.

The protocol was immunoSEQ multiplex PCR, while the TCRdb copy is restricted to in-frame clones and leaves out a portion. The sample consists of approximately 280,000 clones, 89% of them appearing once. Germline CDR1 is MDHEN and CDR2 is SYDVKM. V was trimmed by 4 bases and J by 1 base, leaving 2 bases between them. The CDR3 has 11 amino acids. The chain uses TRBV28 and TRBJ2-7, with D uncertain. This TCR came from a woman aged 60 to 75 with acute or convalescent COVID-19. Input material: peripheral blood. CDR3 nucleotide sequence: TGTGCCAGCAGTTCGTCCTACGAGCAGTACTTC. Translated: CASSSSYEQYF.